Below, 20 T cell receptor beta chains from the same sample are listed, as sequenced in a study of blood T cell repertoires in COVID-19 (dated by TCRdb to the early 2020s). The receptor library was made with the immunoSEQ multiplex PCR assay. This immuneACCESS table, as held by TCRdb, lists in-frame sequences with V and J called but not all clones. Of the missing ones, under half trace to an unresolved V gene in checked studies; the others have no known cause. The sample table records approximately 70,000 clones; roughly 86% of these occur just once. The ten most abundant clones make up approximately 0.8% of the sample. Sequences were obtained from peripheral blood. All receptors derive from a woman in her 70s with acute or convalescent COVID-19.

V is TRBV7-6 and J is TRBJ2-7; TRBD2 matches 7 bases. V trimming: 4 bases; J trimming: 1 base; junction bases outside the gene matches: 4. The CDR3 runs to 14 residues. Per germline, CDR1 SGHVS and CDR2 FNYEAQ. The CDR3 nucleotides read TGTGCCAGCAGCTCGGCTAGCGGTTCCTACGAGCAGTACTTC. It translates to CASSSASGSYEQYF. Full variable domain (outside the CDR3, taken from reference TRBV7-6 and TRBJ2-7): GAGVSQSPRYKVTKRGQDVALRCDPISGHVSLYWYRQALGQGPEFLTYFNYEAQQDKSGLPNDRFSAERPEGSISTLTIQRTEQRDSAMYRCASSSASGSYEQYFGPGTRLTVT.

This sequence joins TRBV9 and TRBJ1-5, with D possibly TRBD1 on 5 matching bases. The germline CDR1 and CDR2 sequences are SGDLS and YYNGEE. This CDR3 is built from 14 residues. V lost 4 bases and J 5 bases, leaving 13 bases between the germline ends. CDR3 in DNA: TGTGCCAGCAGCTCAGAAGGGGTAGATCAGCCCCAGCATTTT. This translates into CASSSEGVDQPQHF.

CDR3 in DNA: TGTGCCAGCAGCTTACTAGCTTTCCCCCTTGCTCGACTGAACACTGAAGCTTTCTTT. Protein sequence: CASSLLAFPLARLNTEAFF. This sequence joins TRBV7-2 and TRBJ1-1; D unresolved. In germline, CDR1 is SGHTA, CDR2 FQGNSA. This CDR3 has 19 amino acids. The V gene lost 2 bases and the J gene lost 0 bases, with 22 bases spanning the gap.

This sequence joins TRBV5-5 and TRBJ1-1, with TRBD1 matching over 7 bases. Unmatched junction bases numbered 5, after V lost 6 bases and J lost 3 bases. Germline assignment: CDR1 SGHKS and CDR2 YYEKEE (reference sequence). This CDR3 has 13 amino acids. As DNA, the CDR3 is TGTGCCAGCAACAGGCAGGGGGACACTGAAGCTTTCTTT. This translates into CASNRQGDTEAFF.

This clone was observed a few times. The chain employs TRBV5-4 and TRBJ2-1; 8 nucleotides line up with TRBD1. Losses at the gene ends were 0 bases for V and 6 bases for J; bases not matched to a gene: 8. The CDR3 is made up of 16 amino acids. Per germline, CDR1 SGHNT and CDR2 YYREEE (reference sequence). CDR3 protein: CASSLGQGALRNEQFF. The DNA of the CDR3 is TGTGCCAGCAGCTTGGGGCAGGGGGCGCTTCGCAATGAGCAGTTCTTC.

The chain joins TRBV14 to TRBJ2-7, with a tentative D call TRBD1 (6 bases). V was pared by 1 base and J by 1 base, with 14 bases between. CDR3 size: 16 residues. Germline CDR1 and CDR2: SGHDN and FVKESK. The chain's CDR3 is CASSQAQGSRSYEQYF. In DNA form, the CDR3 reads TGTGCCAGCAGCCAAGCTCAGGGGAGTCGGTCCTACGAGCAGTACTTC. Based on the CDR3 plus reference TRBV14 and TRBJ2-7, the full variable domain is EAGVTQFPSHSVIEKGQTVTLRCDPISGHDNLYWYRRVMGKEIKFLLHFVKESKQDESGMPNNRFLAERTGGTYSTLKVQPAELEDSGVYFCASSQAQGSRSYEQYFGPGTRLTVT.

The rearrangement uses TRBV3-1 (or the pseudogene TRBV3-2) and TRBJ1-1; the match to TRBD1 covers 8 bases. With 4 bases clipped from V and 1 base from J, the junction kept 5 bases outside the gene matches. The CDR3 extends over 15 amino acids. Germline loops: CDR1 LGHDT, CDR2 YNNKEL (reference sequence). This chain's CDR3 is CASSPLGTGNTEAFF. In DNA form, the CDR3 reads TGTGCCAGCAGCCCCCTCGGGACAGGGAACACTGAAGCTTTCTTT.

V and J are TRBV5-3 and TRBJ1-5; no definite D call. TRBV5-3 is identified as an open reading frame with a role that is uncertain. The CDR3 extends over 15 amino acids. The V gene lost 0 bases and the J gene lost 6 bases, with 13 bases spanning the gap. The CDR3 sequence: CARSLAALKSQPQHF. CDR3 nucleotides: TGTGCCAGAAGCTTGGCGGCACTAAAAAGTCAGCCCCAGCATTTT.

This chain uses TRBV10-2 with TRBJ1-4; 10 bases map to TRBD1. Trimming at V came to 4 bases and at J to 5 bases, leaving 4 bases not matched to a gene. The CDR3 length is 15 residues. Germline V lookup: CDR1 WSHSY, CDR2 SAAADI. The CDR3 is CASSGRDRGNEKLFF. The CDR3 nucleotides are TGCGCCAGCAGTGGTAGGGACAGGGGAAATGAAAAACTGTTTTTT.

The chain combines TRBV14 with TRBJ2-5; D possibly corresponds to TRBD1 (5 bases). V was trimmed by 0 bases and J by 3 bases, leaving 14 bases between them. CDR1 and CDR2 (germline): SGHDN, FVKESK. The CDR3 spans 16 residues. Here the CDR3 reads CASSQEFVTAKETQYF. The CDR3 DNA reads TGTGCCAGCAGCCAAGAATTCGTGACAGCTAAAGAGACCCAGTACTTC.

The CDR3 DNA follows: TGTGCCAGCAGCTTAGGGACTAGCGGGAGGGCCGCGCAGTTCTTC. As protein: CASSLGTSGRAAQFF. The chain recombines TRBV7-8 with TRBJ2-1; 15 bases map to TRBD2. Germline V gene data show CDR1 as SGHVS and CDR2 as FQNEAQ. Germline trimming cut 1 base from V and 12 bases from J; bases unmatched to any gene: 4. The CDR3 runs 15 residues. Combining the CDR3 with reference TRBV7-8 and TRBJ2-1 gives the whole variable domain GAGVSQSPRYKVAKRGQDVALRCDPISGHVSLFWYQQALGQGPEFLTYFQNEAQLDKSGLPSDRFFAERPEGSVSTLKIQRTQQEDSAVYLCASSLGTSGRAAQFFGPGTRLTVL.

A single count supports this clone. The V gene is TRBV6-5, the J gene TRBJ2-3, with TRBD1 as a possible D gene (5 bases). The V and J ends lost 7 bases and 2 bases respectively, with 16 bases between them. The CDR3 consists of 15 residues. Germline assignment: CDR1 MNHEY and CDR2 SVGAGI. For the CDR3, the DNA is TGTGCCAGCACCGACCGGGCAGGGTTCACAGATACGCAGTATTTT. Protein sequence: CASTDRAGFTDTQYF.

The chain employs TRBV3-1 (or the pseudogene TRBV3-2) and TRBJ1-4, with a weak D call TRBD1 (5 bases). The CDR3 covers 13 residues. V lost 3 bases and J lost 7, with 9 bases in between. CDR1 and CDR2 (germline): LGHDT, YNNKEL (reference sequence). The DNA for the CDR3 is TGTGCCAGCAGCCAGCGGGGCGTTGAAAAACTGTTTTTT. This gives the protein CASSQRGVEKLFF.

The V call is TRBV6-5, the J call TRBJ2-5; D possibly corresponds to TRBD1 (7 bases). CDR1 MNHEY and CDR2 SVGAGI come from the germline V gene. There are 15 residues in the CDR3. Trimming removed 3 bases from V and 5 bases from J, with 16 bases in between. The CDR3 DNA sequence: TGTGCCAGCAGTTATCTCCAGGGGGACTTTGAGACCCAGTACTTC. Translation gives CASSYLQGDFETQYF.

This chain connects TRBV7-8 to TRBJ1-3; 8 nucleotides align to TRBD1. The CDR3 has 16 residues. The germline V gene has CDR1 SGHVS and CDR2 FQNEAQ. Germline trimming cut 5 bases from V and 3 bases from J; bases unmatched to any gene: 9. The CDR3 bases are TGTGCCAGCAGCCCTCAGGGGGCCCCGGGTGGAAACACCATATATTTT. Its translation is CASSPQGAPGGNTIYF.

This clone came up a few times. The CDR3 sequence: CASRPQDYEQYF. In DNA form, the CDR3 reads TGTGCCAGCAGGCCACAGGACTACGAGCAGTACTTC. This chain connects TRBV6-6 to TRBJ2-7, with D tentatively TRBD1 (5 bases). This CDR3 contains 12 residues. Germline CDR1 reads MNHNY; CDR2 reads SVGAGI (reference sequence). With 6 bases removed from V and 3 bases from J, the gap between germline ends came to 9 bases.

V usage is TRBV3-1 (or the pseudogene TRBV3-2) and J usage is TRBJ1-2, with D perhaps matching TRBD1 (5 bases). Germline-derived CDR1 and CDR2 are LGHDT and YNNKEL (reference sequence). Trimming shortened V by 0 bases and J by 2 bases, and 13 bases separated the two germline ends. The CDR3 totals 16 residues. The DNA of the CDR3 is TGTGCCAGCAGCCAAGAATCGAGACAGTTGAACTATGGCTACACCTTC. It specifies CASSQESRQLNYGYTF.

The V and J genes are TRBV25-1 and TRBJ1-2; no clear D. The CDR3 loop spans 12 amino acids. Germline values: CDR1 MGHDK, CDR2 SYGVNS. Trimming shortened V by 4 bases and J by 5 bases, and 8 bases separated the two germline ends. The DNA for the CDR3 is TGTGCCAGCAGTGGAAGAGAGTATGGCTACACCTTC. Protein: CASSGREYGYTF.

This clone was counted only a few times. The V and J genes are TRBV4-2 and TRBJ2-7; 10 bases are a match to TRBD2. Germline CDR1 LGHNA, CDR2 YNFKEQ. J gave up 9 bases and V 0 bases, and 11 bases lay outside the gene matches. The CDR3 loop spans 16 amino acids. The CDR3 loop is CASSQDDPSGSEVQYF. The DNA of the CDR3 is TGTGCCAGCAGCCAAGATGATCCTAGCGGGAGTGAGGTGCAGTACTTC.

This clone was recorded a few times. The chain is built from TRBV7-8 and TRBJ2-7, with TRBD1 matching over 7 bases. The CDR3 covers 15 residues. Losses at the gene ends were 5 bases for V and 6 bases for J; bases not matched to a gene: 13. Looked up from germline, CDR1 is SGHVS and CDR2 is FQNEAQ. CDR3: CASSPGQAGVGEQYF. The CDR3 bases are TGTGCCAGCAGCCCAGGACAGGCTGGAGTCGGCGAGCAGTACTTC.